Presented here are 17 T cell receptor beta chains from one specimen sequenced in a study of blood T cell repertoires in COVID-19. Using immunoSEQ multiplex PCR, the repertoire was profiled, and TCRdb retains in-frame clones only, with some absent. The sample yields approximately 400,000 clones, around 87% seen once. The sample was PBMCs or T cells enriched from blood (not recorded which). The receptors shown here come from a man aged 25-45 years who had recovered from COVID-19.

This chain joins TRBV7-9 and TRBJ1-1; TRBD1 matches at 7 bases. The CDR3 is 14 residues long. J gave up 1 base and V 7 bases, and 6 bases lay outside the gene matches. Germline CDR1 and CDR2: SEHNR and FQNEAQ (reference sequence). The CDR3 DNA sequence: TGTGCCAGCACCGAGCAGGGGGAGAACACTGAAGCTTTCTTT. Protein: CASTEQGENTEAFF.

The CDR3 sequence is CASTNGGGYNSPLHF. The CDR3 DNA reads as TGTGCCAGTACCAACGGGGGAGGCTATAATTCACCCCTCCACTTT. The V call is TRBV19, the J call TRBJ1-6; D is possibly TRBD1 (5 bases). CDR1 is LNHDA, CDR2 SQIVND, per germline (reference sequence). V was pared by 7 bases and J by 3 bases, with 13 bases between. This CDR3 comprises 15 residues.

This chain uses TRBV25-1 with TRBJ1-2; 8 nucleotides line up with TRBD1. With V trimmed by 5 bases and J by 4 bases, 9 bases remained unmatched. The length of the CDR3 is 15 residues. Germline CDR1 is MGHDK and CDR2 is SYGVNS. The CDR3 DNA is TGTGCCAGCAGTTCCTCGGGGCAGGGGGCCTATGGCTACACCTTC. Translated: CASSSSGQGAYGYTF.

This chain links TRBV6-5 with TRBJ2-7, with 8 positions matching TRBD2. The CDR3 has 15 amino acids. V lost 6 bases and J lost 2; bases outside the gene matches: 9. Germline loops: CDR1 MNHEY, CDR2 SVGAGI. The CDR3 region is CASSTRTSSAYEQYF. CDR3 nucleotides: TGTGCCAGCAGCACCCGGACTAGCTCTGCCTACGAGCAGTACTTC.

V gene TRBV19 combines with J gene TRBJ2-3, with 15 bases aligning to TRBD2. V lost 5 bases and J lost 3; bases outside the gene matches: 6. Germline V CDR1 and CDR2: LNHDA, SQIVND (reference sequence). This CDR3 contains 17 residues. CDR3 coding DNA: TGTGCCAGTAGTCCGGGACTAGCGGGGGGTGTAACAGATACGCAGTATTTT. Its translation: CASSPGLAGGVTDTQYF.

This chain uses TRBV6-5 with TRBJ2-5; D is perhaps TRBD1 (6 bases). This CDR3 is 13 amino acids long. CDR1 is MNHEY and CDR2 is SVGAGI in the germline V gene. Trimming pared 6 bases from V and 5 bases from J, leaving 13 bases between. CDR3 sequence (DNA): TGTGCCAGCAGCCTCGGACAGACTGAGACCCAGTACTTC. It translates to CASSLGQTETQYF.

This rearrangement joins TRBV19 to TRBJ2-5; 8 bases align to TRBD1. CDR3 length equals 15 residues. V was clipped by 5 bases and J by 4 bases; unmatched bases: 9. In germline, CDR1 is LNHDA, CDR2 SQIVND (reference sequence). CDR3 protein: CASSLIQGQGETQYF. The CDR3 DNA reads TGTGCCAGTAGTCTCATACAAGGACAGGGAGAGACCCAGTACTTC.

This chain connects TRBV3-1 (or the pseudogene TRBV3-2) to TRBJ2-2, with 7 bases matching TRBD2. The germline V gene has CDR1 LGHDT and CDR2 YNNKEL (reference sequence). V dropped 1 base and J dropped 1; count of bases not matched to a gene: 12. CDR3 length: 19 amino acids. CDR3 sequence (DNA): TGTGCCAGCAGCCAAGCTTTCCTCAGGGCTAGCGGGAACACCGGGGAGCTGTTTTTT. Translated, it gives CASSQAFLRASGNTGELFF.

This chain connects TRBV6-5 to TRBJ1-3; 8 nucleotides match TRBD1. The CDR3 covers 15 residues. J gave up 0 bases and V 6 bases, and 4 bases lay outside the gene matches. The germline V gene has CDR1 MNHEY and CDR2 SVGAGI. The chain's CDR3 is CASRDDRGSGNTIYF. CDR3 DNA sequence: TGTGCCAGCAGAGACGACAGGGGCTCTGGAAACACCATATATTTT.

V gene TRBV5-1 combines with J gene TRBJ1-1, with D unclear. The CDR3 has 14 amino acids. V lost 5 bases and J 0 bases, leaving 11 bases between the germline ends. Germline V gene data show CDR1 as SGHRS and CDR2 as YFSETQ. CDR3 region: CASRYQAMNTEAFF. The CDR3 DNA sequence: TGCGCCAGCAGGTACCAGGCGATGAACACTGAAGCTTTCTTT.

The V call is TRBV5-6, the J call TRBJ1-5, with D hard to call. The length of the CDR3 is 12 residues. Germline V CDR1 and CDR2: SGHDT, YYEEEE. Trimming shortened V by 4 bases and J by 5 bases, and 7 bases separated the two germline ends. The CDR3 DNA sequence: TGTGCCAGCAGCCGGGTGGATCAGCCCCAGCATTTT. It is translated as CASSRVDQPQHF. The complete variable domain, with remaining parts taken from reference TRBV5-6 and TRBJ1-5, reads DAGVTQSPTHLIKTRGQQVTLRCSPKSGHDTVSWYQQALGQGPQFIFQYYEEEERQRGNFPDRFSGHQFPNYSSELNVNALLLGDSALYLCASSRVDQPQHFGDGTRLSIL.

The chain has TRBV6-5 and TRBJ1-1; tentative D call: TRBD1 (5 bases). The germline CDR1 and CDR2 sequences are MNHEY and SVGAGI. V shed 4 bases and J shed 5 bases, with 11 bases lying between them. CDR3 length: 13 residues. CDR3 nucleotides: TGTGCCAGCAGTTCGGGGGTTAGGACTGAAGCTTTCTTT. It translates to CASSSGVRTEAFF.

This clone was seen only once. The J gene is TRBJ1-1, the V gene TRBV7-9; D is uncertain. The germline V gene has CDR1 SEHNR and CDR2 FQNEAQ (reference sequence). V lost 2 bases, J lost 1 base, and 11 bases lay in between. The CDR3 sequence is 15 residues long. The CDR3 nucleotides are TGTGCCAGCAGCTTAATCTTCGAGGGGAACACTGAAGCTTTCTTT. It translates to CASSLIFEGNTEAFF.

V usage is TRBV9 and J usage is TRBJ2-5, with D unclear. Between the trimmed V and J ends, which lost 0 bases and 2 bases, there was a span of 11 bases. CDR3 length equals 15 residues. Per germline, CDR1 SGDLS and CDR2 YYNGEE. CDR3 amino acids: CASSVEAGLQETQYF. The CDR3 coding sequence is TGTGCCAGCAGCGTAGAGGCAGGCCTACAAGAGACCCAGTACTTC.

This chain uses TRBV11-2 with TRBJ2-7; TRBD1 matches 9 bases. Germline V gene sequence: CDR1 SGHAT, CDR2 FQNNGV. There are 15 residues in the CDR3. The V and J ends lost 0 bases and 6 bases, in that order; junction bases with no gene match: 6. CDR3 in amino acids: CASSLEDRGRSEQYF. The CDR3 nucleotides read TGTGCCAGCAGCTTAGAGGACAGGGGAAGGTCCGAGCAGTACTTC.

V usage is TRBV28 and J usage is TRBJ1-1; D is unclear. The V end lost 2 bases, the J end lost 5 bases, and 6 bases lay between the germline ends. Germline V gene lookup returns CDR1 MDHEN and CDR2 SYDVKM. CDR3 length equals 12 residues. CDR3 bases: TGTGCCAGCAGTTTAACGGGTACTGAAGCTTTCTTT. Protein product: CASSLTGTEAFF.

As regards this clone: In the same sample, other DNA sequences code for this CDR3. The gene calls are TRBV5-1 and TRBJ1-4, with 8 positions matching TRBD1. Germline trimming cut 2 bases from V and 6 bases from J; bases unmatched to any gene: 3. Germline V gives CDR1 SGHRS, CDR2 YFSETQ. The CDR3 covers 14 residues. Here the CDR3 reads CASSFGQGDEKLFF. Here the CDR3 DNA reads TGCGCCAGCAGCTTCGGACAGGGAGATGAAAAACTGTTTTTT.